Presented here are 23 T cell receptor beta chains from one specimen sequenced in a study of metastatic and nonmetastatic thyroid tumors. Every patient underwent thyroid surgery untreated. TCRdb reanalyzed the PCR reads via MiXCR. The sample consists of 30,000 to 40,000 clones, about 18% of them appearing once. Material: blood. The receptors here all came from a male donor with papillary thyroid cancer or a benign thyroid nodule (not recorded which). Some clones in this sample may be carry-over from other donors' samples.

This clone was detected many times. Sequence at one end of the junction differs from germline and may be a read error. V usage is TRBV10-2 and J usage is TRBJ2-1, with 14 bases identical to TRBD2. This CDR3 has 15 residues. Germline lookup yields CDR1 WSHSY and CDR2 SAAADI. This CDR3 is CASSTSPGLAGVQLF. The DNA of the CDR3 is TGCGCCAGCAGTACTAGTCCGGGACTAGCGGGAGTGCAGCTCTTC.

This clone was detected ten times or more. This chain uses TRBV4-1 with TRBJ2-5; no firm D call. Germline CDR1 reads MGHRA; CDR2 reads YSYEKL. This CDR3 is 14 amino acids long. Trimming cost V 0 bases and J 1 base, with 6 bases left between them. This chain's CDR3 is CASSQDSAQETQYF. CDR3 sequence (DNA): TGCGCCAGCAGCCAAGATTCTGCCCAAGAGACCCAGTACTTC.

The V gene is TRBV11-2, the J gene TRBJ2-7, with 7 bases identical to TRBD2. The trim removed 1 base at V and 3 bases at J, leaving 6 bases unmatched. The CDR3 loop spans 15 amino acids. Per the germline V gene, CDR1 is SGHAT and CDR2 is FQNNGV. CDR3 DNA: TGTGCCAGCAGCTTAGGGAGCGGGGAAAACTACGAGCAGTACTTC. It translates to CASSLGSGENYEQYF. Filled out from reference TRBV11-2 and TRBJ2-7, the complete variable domain reads EAGVAQSPRYKIIEKRQSVAFWCNPISGHATLYWYQQILGQGPKLLIQFQNNGVVDDSQLPKDRFSAERLKGVDSTLKIQPAKLEDSAVYLCASSLGSGENYEQYFGPGTRLTVT.

This clone was found many times. Possible read error: a much larger clone is one base away. V usage is TRBV6-1 and J usage is TRBJ1-1; D is perhaps TRBD1 (5 bases). The CDR3 is 17 residues long. Germline V gene lookup returns CDR1 MNHNS and CDR2 SASEGT. The CDR3 protein is CASSGGGGVPMNTEVFF. The CDR3 coding sequence is TGTGCCAGCAGTGGGGGTGGAGGGGTCCCCATGAACACTGAAGTTTTCTTT.

The chain links TRBV28 to TRBJ2-7; 9 nucleotides match TRBD2. The germline CDR1 and CDR2 sequences are MDHEN and SYDVKM. V shed 2 bases and J 2 bases; nucleotides not matched to a gene: 10. The CDR3 contains 17 residues. For the CDR3, the DNA is TGTGCCAGCAGTTTAGCAGCGGGAGGCCAGATAACCTACGAGCAGTACTTC. Encoded protein: CASSLAAGGQITYEQYF.

This clone has ten or more counts. V and J are TRBV11-1 and TRBJ2-3; TRBD2 is a possible D gene (6 bases). CDR3 length equals 16 residues. Germline V gene sequence: CDR1 SGHAT, CDR2 FQDESV (reference sequence). Trimming removed 0 bases at V and 0 bases at J, with 10 bases between. The CDR3: CASSLAAGKSTDTQYF. CDR3 coding DNA: TGTGCCAGCAGCTTAGCGGCGGGAAAAAGCACAGATACGCAGTATTTT.

V is TRBV2 and J is TRBJ2-2, with D tentatively TRBD2 (5 bases). The germline CDR1 and CDR2 sequences are SNHLY and FYNNEI. This CDR3 spans 15 amino acids. The germline V and J ends were trimmed by 6 bases and 3 bases, with 14 bases remaining between them. This chain's CDR3 is CASSVDYSDTGELFF. The CDR3 DNA follows: TGTGCCAGCAGCGTAGACTACTCTGACACCGGGGAGCTGTTTTTT.

This clone was found a few times. This chain uses TRBV12-3 or TRBV12-4 with TRBJ2-7; 7 nucleotides agree with TRBD1. J was trimmed by 8 bases and V by 5 bases; bases with no gene match: 12. This CDR3 has 14 residues. The CDR3 sequence: CASSPLDRSQQQYF. The CDR3 DNA reads as TGTGCCAGCAGTCCCCTGGACAGGTCCCAACAGCAGTACTTC.

The V call is TRBV5-1, the J call TRBJ2-7; possibly TRBD1 or TRBD2 for D (5 bases each). From germline, CDR1 is SGHRS and CDR2 YFSETQ. Trimming shortened V by 7 bases and J by 0 bases, and 17 bases separated the two germline ends. This CDR3 spans 15 amino acids. The CDR3, as DNA: TGCGCCAGCTCCCATGGGACGGGTAGCTCCTACGAGCAGTACTTC. It is translated as CASSHGTGSSYEQYF. Combining the CDR3 with reference TRBV5-1 and TRBJ2-7 gives the whole variable domain KAGVTQTPRYLIKTRGQQVTLSCSPISGHRSVSWYQQTPGQGLQFLFEYFSETQRNKGNFPGRFSGRQFSNSRSEMNVSTLELGDSALYLCASSHGTGSSYEQYFGPGTRLTVT.

Judged by abundance, this clone is medium-sized. This chain links TRBV5-8 with TRBJ1-2; D is undetermined. The CDR3 contains 14 residues. Germline V gene data show CDR1 as SGHTS and CDR2 as YDEGEE. Trimming removed 2 bases from V and 3 bases from J, with 11 bases in between. The CDR3 bases are TGTGCCAGCAGCTTACGCGCCACGGACTATGGCTACACCTTC. Its protein is CASSLRATDYGYTF.

This clone was recorded a few times. V and J are TRBV28 and TRBJ1-2; the D is unclear. Germline V gene lookup returns CDR1 MDHEN and CDR2 SYDVKM. The CDR3 length is 13 residues. V was trimmed by 8 bases and J by 4 bases, leaving 14 bases between them. The CDR3 DNA follows: TGTGCCAGCTTAAGTGGAGGGCGCTATGGCTACACCTTC. It yields the protein CASLSGGRYGYTF.

This clone was recorded at least ten times. V is TRBV19 and J is TRBJ1-1; unclear D gene. Deletions cut 4 bases from V and 1 base from J, with 7 bases between. The CDR3 spans 13 residues. The germline CDR1 and CDR2 sequences are LNHDA and SQIVND (reference sequence). The CDR3 DNA reads TGTGCCAGTAGTACCTCAGGGAACACTGAAGCTTTCTTT. Translated, it gives CASSTSGNTEAFF. Drawing the rest from reference TRBV19 and TRBJ1-1, the complete variable domain is DGGITQSPKYLFRKEGQNVTLSCEQNLNHDAMYWYRQDPGQGLRLIYYSQIVNDFQKGDIAEGYSVSREKKESFPLTVTSAQKNPTAFYLCASSTSGNTEAFFGQGTRLTVV.

This clone was seen ten or more times. This chain connects TRBV9 to TRBJ1-1, with 8 bases lining up with TRBD1. CDR1 is SGDLS, CDR2 YYNGEE, per germline. CDR3 length equals 15 residues. V was pared by 4 bases and J by 4 bases, with 9 bases of the junction left unmatched. The chain's CDR3 is CASSPHGQGSTEAFF. The CDR3 DNA sequence: TGTGCCAGCAGCCCGCACGGACAGGGCTCCACTGAAGCTTTCTTT. The full variable domain, its missing parts supplied by reference TRBV9 and TRBJ1-1, is DSGVTQTPKHLITATGQRVTLRCSPRSGDLSVYWYQQSLDQGLQFLIQYYNGEERAKGNILERFSAQQFPDLHSELNLSSLELGDSALYFCASSPHGQGSTEAFFGQGTRLTVV.

This clone was detected many times. This clone may be a read error of a much larger clone one base away. The chain couples TRBV12-3 or TRBV12-4 to TRBJ1-3, with D unclear. The length of the CDR3 is 12 residues. V was cut by 6 bases and J by 8 bases, with 11 bases left in between. The CDR3: CASRLRADTIYF. The CDR3 coding sequence is TGTGCCAGCAGGCTGAGGGCCGACACCATATATTTT.

Turning to this clone: Given the absence of the conserved phenylalanine or tryptophan at the CDR3 end, a read error is likely. The chain has TRBV7-2 and TRBJ1-3; D is perhaps TRBD1 (6 bases). In germline, CDR1 is SGHTA, CDR2 FQGNSA. This CDR3 has 15 amino acids. CDR3 sequence reads: CASSSGTYSGTTIYI. The DNA of the CDR3 is TGTGCCAGCAGCTCCGGGACATACTCTGGAACCACCATATATATT.

The chain carries TRBV6-1 and TRBJ2-2; D gene ambiguous. V was pared by 8 bases and J by 5 bases, with 9 bases between. Germline V lookup: CDR1 MNHNS, CDR2 SASEGT. The CDR3 sequence is 12 residues long. The CDR3 nucleotides are TGTGCCAGCGAGACCGATACCGGGGAGCTGTTTTTT. It codes for CASETDTGELFF.

CDR3 DNA sequence: TGTGCCATCAGCCCAACCGGGACAGGGCACAATGAGCAGTTCTTC. It is translated as CAISPTGTGHNEQFF. This chain uses TRBV10-3 with TRBJ2-1, with 9 bases identical to TRBD1. CDR1 is ENHRY and CDR2 is SYGVKD in the germline V gene. Unmatched junction bases numbered 8, after V lost 6 bases and J lost 5 bases. The CDR3 length is 15 residues.

This clone was found many times. The sample contains more than one DNA sequence encoding this CDR3. V usage is TRBV18 and J usage is TRBJ2-1; 12 bases are a match to TRBD2. The CDR3 length is 15 residues. V lost 2 bases and J lost 7; bases outside the gene matches: 3. Germline V gene data show CDR1 as KGHSH and CDR2 as LQKENI. DNA for the CDR3: TGTGCCAGCTCACCAAAGACTAGCGGGAGTAATGAGCAGTTCTTC. Amino acid sequence: CASSPKTSGSNEQFF. The full variable domain, in which reference TRBV18 and TRBJ2-1 provide the parts outside the CDR3, is NAGVMQNPRHLVRRRGQEARLRCSPMKGHSHVYWYRQLPEEGLKFMVYLQKENIIDESGMPKERFSAEFPKEGPSILRIQQVVRGDSAAYFCASSPKTSGSNEQFFGPGTRLTVL.

This clone was counted many times. V gene TRBV7-2 combines with J gene TRBJ1-4; D is unclear. The germline CDR1 and CDR2 sequences are SGHTA and FQGNSA. With 5 bases removed from V and 11 bases from J, the gap between germline ends came to 18 bases. The CDR3 contains 14 residues. CDR3 region: CASSPQDRGGKLFF. CDR3 DNA sequence: TGTGCCAGCAGCCCTCAAGATCGGGGTGGGAAACTGTTTTTT.

In this sample, this clone turned up a few times. This sequence may be a read error, since a much larger clone differs from it by one base. This sample also contains other DNA sequences that code for the same CDR3. The chain carries TRBV9 and TRBJ2-3; no firm D call. Looked up from germline, CDR1 is SGDLS and CDR2 is YYNGEE. Between the trimmed V and J ends, which lost 6 bases and 12 bases, there was a span of 8 bases. The CDR3 has 9 amino acids. The CDR3 spells CASKGTQYF. In nucleotides, the CDR3 is TGTGCCAGCAAGGGTACTCAGTATTTT.

There are many counts of this clone. This chain connects TRBV10-3 to TRBJ1-2; 8 nucleotides agree with TRBD1. The CDR3 length is 13 residues. Germline V gene sequence: CDR1 ENHRY, CDR2 SYGVKD. V gave up 6 bases and J gave up 4 bases; unmatched junction bases: 4. Here the CDR3 reads CAISRGTGYGYTF. In DNA form, the CDR3 reads TGTGCCATCAGCCGCGGGACAGGCTATGGCTACACCTTC.

This clone was detected ten times or more. V is TRBV5-6 and J is TRBJ1-2; 8 nucleotides agree with TRBD1. Germline V CDR1 and CDR2: SGHDT, YYEEEE. After removal of 1 base from V and 0 bases from J, the junction contained 2 bases not matched to a gene. The CDR3 has 15 amino acids. CDR3 in amino acids: CASSLPGQANYGYTF. The CDR3 DNA sequence: TGTGCCAGCAGCTTGCCGGGACAGGCTAACTATGGCTACACCTTC. Looking up the rest from reference TRBV5-6 and TRBJ1-2 gives the full variable domain: DAGVTQSPTHLIKTRGQQVTLRCSPKSGHDTVSWYQQALGQGPQFIFQYYEEEERQRGNFPDRFSGHQFPNYSSELNVNALLLGDSALYLCASSLPGQANYGYTFGSGTRLTVV.

This clone was counted ten times or more. The V and J genes are TRBV3-1 and TRBJ2-6; 11 positions match TRBD1. This CDR3 comprises 19 residues. The germline gives CDR1 LGHDT, CDR2 YNNKEL (reference sequence). Unmatched junction bases numbered 17, after V lost 4 bases and J lost 9 bases. The DNA for the CDR3 is TGTGCCAGCAGCCCCCGGACAGGGGGCAGGTGGATGGCGATCAACGTCCTGACTTTC. This encodes CASSPRTGGRWMAINVLTF.